The table lists the clone carrying this TCR beta chain with a few counts. Antigen unknown. Use of 60 Vbeta and 13 Jbeta primers characterized the PCR. Generated by immunoSEQ multiplex PCR, the TCRdb table keeps only in-frame clones and is missing some. Of more than 100,000 clones detected, around 9% appear once; the ten largest clones hold roughly 7.2%. Per germline, CDR1 SQVTM and CDR2 ANQGSEA. The CDR3 extends over 14 amino acids. V lost 1 base and J 4 bases, leaving 13 bases between the germline ends. The data stem from a study of cytomegalovirus exposure and HLA in healthy donors. Study findings and constraints: In a later analysis, approximately 15,000 TCR beta sequences were associated with HLA alleles at 0.05 false discovery rate. By a later analysis, the bulk of CMV-associated TCR beta chains appeared HLA-restricted.

Sequencing was performed on PBMCs. The rearrangement links TRBV29-1 to TRBJ1-1; no clear D. This receptor was taken from a woman in her thirties or forties in good health and CMV-seropositive. The CDR3 bases are TGCAGCGTTGAAGTCCGGCAGGCGAGCACTGAAGCTTTCTTT. This encodes CSVEVRQASTEAFF.